This T cell receptor beta chain derives from a study of regulatory T cells in long-lasting Graves disease. Study-level points and caveats: The number of shared public clonotypes was higher in persistent patients (under 3,000) than new patients (around 960).

This clonotype appeared a few times. Antigen unknown. With iRepertoire HTBI primers and Arm-PCR of CDR3 regions, TCR beta libraries were built. In TCRdb, the multiplex PCR reads were re-called with MiXCR into one record per CDR3 protein. The sample has about 470,000 distinct CDR3 sequences, 15% seen once. Documented time point: newly diagnosed GD, antithyroid drugs for less than 3 months. Extracted RNA from PBMCs served as the source of the TCR library. V was clipped by 4 bases and J by 3 bases, with 15 bases between them. This CDR3 has 16 amino acids. CDR1 is MGHRA, CDR2 YSYEKL, per germline. These sequences were also reported in another study, on T cells in Graves' hyperthyroidism and ophthalmopathy.

This rearrangement joins TRBV4-1 to TRBJ2-2; no firm D call. This material consisted of peripheral blood mononuclear cells (PBMCs), taken at new diagnosis, from a patient treated with antithyroid drugs. This TCR was sampled from a woman aged 25 to 39 with Graves disease. CDR3 sequence reads: CASSRHGDLDTGELFF. CDR3 DNA: TGCGCCAGCAGCCGGCATGGGGATCTTGACACCGGGGAGCTGTTTTTT.